The 3 T cell receptor beta chains presented below share a single source sample, sequenced in a study of shared clonotypes between healthy human individuals. Using immunoSEQ multiplex PCR, the repertoire was profiled, and TCRdb retains in-frame clones only, with some absent. Counted here are about 2.3 million clones, around 90% occurring once; the ten biggest clones make up 0.37%. Input material: naive CD4+ T cells from PBMCs. The sample's subset: CD45RA+ positively selected. The receptors were sampled from a man aged 18 to 29 in good health. Some clones in this sample may be carry-over from other donors' samples.

The chain recombines TRBV30 with TRBJ2-7; D may be TRBD2 (5 bases). Germline V gene lookup returns CDR1 GTSNPN and CDR2 SVGIG (reference sequence). Between the trimmed V and J ends, which lost 0 bases and 5 bases, there was a span of 17 bases. The CDR3 runs to 15 residues. CDR3 amino acids: CAWSVWAVKRDEQYF. DNA for the CDR3: TGTGCCTGGAGTGTATGGGCTGTCAAGAGGGACGAGCAGTACTTC.

The V gene is TRBV6-1, the J gene TRBJ1-2; possibly TRBD1 for D (6 bases). The germline V gene encodes CDR1 MNHNS and CDR2 SASEGT. This CDR3 contains 16 residues. V shed 2 bases and J shed 1 base, with 14 bases lying between them. CDR3 amino acids: CASSEKGGRLNYGYTF. CDR3 nucleotides: TGTGCCAGCAGTGAAAAGGGGGGGCGGCTTAACTATGGCTACACCTTC.

This chain connects TRBV28 to TRBJ2-7; 7 bases line up with TRBD2. V was pared by 3 bases and J by 5 bases, with 16 bases of the junction left unmatched. CDR3 size: 17 residues. CDR1 MDHEN and CDR2 SYDVKM come from the germline V gene. CDR3 coding DNA: TGTGCCAGCAGTTTGGGAGGGCGGAGGGAGGGCCTGGACGAGCAGTACTTC. Translating gives CASSLGGRREGLDEQYF.